The sequence of this T cell receptor beta chain was determined in a study of T-cell reconstitution after alpha-beta-depleted transplantation in children. Study findings and constraints: Day-60 TCRbeta diversity that was high in some patients was derived from surviving recipient T cells and thymic progenitors.

A library of TCRbeta sequences, prepared with unique molecular identifiers, was generated. TCRdb processed the PCR reads anew with MiXCR; each CDR3 protein has one entry. The data hold about 830,000 distinct CDR3 sequences, with 15% to 20% observed a single time. Note on this clonotype: Its antigen is as yet unknown. It may be a read error: a sequence one base away is much more abundant.

V shed 6 bases and J shed 9 bases, with 14 bases lying between them. The CDR3 is made up of 11 amino acids. Germline V CDR1 and CDR2: SQVTM, ANQGSEA. The sequences come from PBMCs, mostly from graft donor cells, collected 360 days after TCRalphabeta/CD19-depleted stem cell transplant. The clonotype comes from a male patient between 10 and 17 years old who had a stem cell transplant for acute lymphoblastic leukemia, so the T cells may come from the graft donor. This sequence joins TRBV29-1 and TRBJ1-1; D call uncertain. DNA for the CDR3: TGCAGCGTGACACTGGGTACTCAAGCTTTCTTT. Translation: CSVTLGTQAFF.